The 2 T cell receptor beta chains below come from one sample, sequenced in a study of blood T cell repertoires in COVID-19. Profiling relied on immunoSEQ multiplex PCR, and the TCRdb table lists in-frame clones only, not all of them. The table lists approximately 120,000 clones, 90% to 95% of them singletons. The sequenced material came from peripheral blood. The receptors stem from a man in his forties or fifties with COVID-19, enrolled during active disease.

The chain recombines TRBV27 with TRBJ2-3; D is ambiguous. This CDR3 has 14 residues. V dropped 4 bases and J dropped 2 bases, with 10 bases sitting between them. Germline CDR1 and CDR2: MNHEY and SMNVEV (reference sequence). DNA for the CDR3: TGTGCCAGCAGTTACGCACAGTACACAGATACGCAGTATTTT. Its protein product is CASSYAQYTDTQYF.

V is TRBV18 and J is TRBJ1-1; D is perhaps TRBD1 (6 bases). Germline CDR1 is KGHSH and CDR2 is LQKENI. The V end was cut by 0 bases, the J end by 1 base, with 15 bases between. There are 17 residues in the CDR3. The DNA for the CDR3 is TGTGCCAGCTCACCACCGGGGCAGGGGTTTGGGAACACTGAAGCTTTCTTT. Residues: CASSPPGQGFGNTEAFF.